The 24 T cell receptor beta chains below all came from one sample that was sequenced in a study of OX40 agonist ivuxolimab in advanced cancers. The method was immunoSEQ multiplex PCR; TCRdb's version includes in-frame clones alone and lacks a portion of them. Of tens of thousands of clones listed, 88% are singletons. Sequences were derived from CD4+ or CD8+ T cells sorted from blood, sampled in a trial of the OX40 agonist ivuxolimab. Every receptor here comes from an adult with an advanced solid tumor such as melanoma, head and neck, liver or kidney cancer.

The V gene is TRBV7-2, the J gene TRBJ1-2, with unresolved D. The germline V gene has CDR1 SGHTA and CDR2 FQGNSA. There are 15 residues in the CDR3. Trimming pared 2 bases from V and 4 bases from J, leaving 14 bases between. This chain's CDR3 is CASSLSGGEPYGYTF. In DNA form, the CDR3 reads TGTGCCAGCAGCTTAAGCGGTGGCGAGCCCTATGGCTACACCTTC.

The chain has TRBV4-1 and TRBJ2-3; 11 nucleotides match TRBD1. From germline, CDR1 is MGHRA and CDR2 YSYEKL. Unmatched junction bases numbered 9, after V lost 6 bases and J lost 4 bases. CDR3 length equals 16 residues. In nucleotides, the CDR3 is TGCGCCAGCAGTTATCCGGGACAGGGGGTTGCAGATACGCAGTATTTT. It encodes CASSYPGQGVADTQYF.

For this clone: This is likely a read error, given that the CDR3 carries no conserved phenylalanine or tryptophan at its end. This chain uses TRBV10-2 with TRBJ1-2; no clear D. The CDR3 spans 13 residues. The V and J ends lost 0 bases and 7 bases respectively, with 9 bases between them. Germline lookup yields CDR1 WSHSY and CDR2 SAAADI. CDR3 nucleotide sequence: TGCGCCAGCAGTGAGTCGTCGAGTGTTGGCTACACCCTC. This translates into CASSESSSVGYTL.

V usage is TRBV2 and J usage is TRBJ1-1; D is ambiguous. CDR1 is SNHLY, CDR2 FYNNEI, per germline. V was trimmed by 6 bases and J by 1 base, leaving 6 bases between them. The CDR3 contains 12 residues. CDR3 sequence reads: CASRGTNTEAFF. CDR3 in DNA: TGTGCCAGCAGGGGCACGAACACTGAAGCTTTCTTT.

This clone turned up a few times. This chain uses TRBV5-6 with TRBJ1-5; D gene unclear. The V end was cut by 2 bases, the J end by 0 bases, with 6 bases between. This CDR3 region has 14 residues. Germline loops: CDR1 SGHDT, CDR2 YYEEEE. The CDR3 DNA follows: TGTGCCAGCAGCTTCTTCAATAGCAATCAGCCCCAGCATTTT. Its translation: CASSFFNSNQPQHF.

V is TRBV29-1 and J is TRBJ1-5; D possibly corresponds to TRBD1 (6 bases). Germline CDR1 SQVTM, CDR2 ANQGSEA. The CDR3 has 13 amino acids. Trimming took off 4 bases at V and 3 bases at J, with 10 bases between the two ends. DNA for the CDR3: TGCAGCGTTGTACAGGGAGTCAATCAGCCCCAGCATTTT. Its translation: CSVVQGVNQPQHF.

This clone was detected once. The chain combines TRBV27 with TRBJ2-7; D gene ambiguous. Looked up from germline, CDR1 is MNHEY and CDR2 is SMNVEV (reference sequence). Trimming cost V 8 bases and J 2 bases, with 13 bases left between them. This CDR3 region has 13 residues. CDR3 loop: CASGRYGPYEQYF. Here the CDR3 DNA reads TGTGCCAGCGGTCGTTACGGACCCTACGAGCAGTACTTC.

This rearrangement joins TRBV5-8 to TRBJ1-2; D perhaps matches TRBD1 (5 bases). The CDR3 has 16 residues. In germline, CDR1 is SGHTS, CDR2 YDEGEE. Trimming took 4 bases from V and 2 from J, leaving 18 bases between them. CDR3 protein: CASSPTGGRSNYGYTF. The CDR3 bases are TGTGCCAGCAGCCCGACGGGGGGGAGGTCGAACTATGGCTACACCTTC. The variable domain in full, with the rest retrieved from reference TRBV5-8 and TRBJ1-2, is EAGVTQSPTHLIKTRGQQATLRCSPISGHTSVYWYQQALGLGLQFLLWYDEGEERNRGNFPPRFSGRQFPNYSSELNVNALELEDSALYLCASSPTGGRSNYGYTFGSGTRLTVV.

The genes are TRBV2 and TRBJ1-1; tentative D call: TRBD1 (5 bases). Trimming shortened V by 3 bases and J by 7 bases, and 12 bases separated the two germline ends. The CDR3 is 13 amino acids. The germline CDR1 and CDR2 sequences are SNHLY and FYNNEI. CDR3 region: CASSDQGEGEAFF. CDR3 coding DNA: TGTGCCAGCAGTGATCAAGGGGAGGGTGAAGCTTTCTTT.

The sample holds one count of this clone. V is TRBV28 and J is TRBJ1-2; 8 bases are a match to TRBD1. The CDR3 is made up of 14 amino acids. CDR1 is MDHEN and CDR2 is SYDVKM in the germline V gene. V dropped 6 bases and J dropped 4; count of bases not matched to a gene: 7. The CDR3 sequence: CASSAGGAGYGYTF. As DNA, the CDR3 is TGTGCCAGCAGCGCAGGGGGCGCTGGCTATGGCTACACCTTC.

The chain employs TRBV18 and TRBJ1-1; D is undetermined. V lost 5 bases and J 0 bases, leaving 10 bases between the germline ends. Germline-derived CDR1 and CDR2 are KGHSH and LQKENI. The CDR3 length is 14 residues. CDR3: CASSLQNMNTEAFF. DNA of the CDR3: TGTGCCAGCTCATTACAAAACATGAACACTGAAGCTTTCTTT.

The chain uses TRBV7-9 and TRBJ1-5; weak D call: TRBD1 (5 bases). Germline assignment: CDR1 SEHNR and CDR2 FQNEAQ (reference sequence). The CDR3 contains 13 residues. Trimming removed 4 bases from V and 5 bases from J, with 9 bases in between. This CDR3 is CASSWGGDQPQHF. Here the CDR3 DNA reads TGTGCCAGCAGCTGGGGCGGAGATCAGCCCCAGCATTTT.

This clone has only a few counts. This rearrangement joins TRBV4-1 to TRBJ2-5, with 7 bases matching TRBD2. The CDR3 extends over 13 amino acids. Germline V lookup: CDR1 MGHRA, CDR2 YSYEKL. V shed 4 bases and J 3 bases; nucleotides not matched to a gene: 2. The CDR3 sequence: CASSLSGEETQYF. In DNA form, the CDR3 reads TGCGCCAGCAGCCTAAGCGGGGAAGAGACCCAGTACTTC.

The chain carries TRBV14 and TRBJ2-7; TRBD1 aligns across 8 bases. V lost 3 bases and J lost 6; bases outside the gene matches: 1. Per the germline V gene, CDR1 is SGHDN and CDR2 is FVKESK. This CDR3 region has 12 residues. The CDR3, as DNA: TGTGCCAGCAGCCACGGGACAGGCGAGCAGTACTTC. Its protein is CASSHGTGEQYF.

A single count supports this clone. V and J are TRBV27 and TRBJ2-7; D gene uncertain. CDR1 is MNHEY, CDR2 SMNVEV, per germline (reference sequence). CDR3 length: 14 residues. V lost 2 bases and J lost 10, with 18 bases in between. CDR3 loop: CASSLAPWNSDQYF. The CDR3 nucleotides are TGTGCCAGCAGTTTAGCTCCGTGGAACTCGGACCAGTACTTC.

This sequence joins TRBV2 and TRBJ1-1, with 7 nucleotides matching TRBD1. The V and J ends lost 3 bases and 4 bases, in that order; junction bases with no gene match: 8. Germline V CDR1 and CDR2: SNHLY, FYNNEI. The CDR3 loop spans 15 amino acids. CDR3 DNA sequence: TGTGCCAGCAGTGAGGGGGGAGGGGGCCTCACTGAAGCTTTCTTT. Translating gives CASSEGGGGLTEAFF. Drawing the rest from reference TRBV2 and TRBJ1-1, the complete variable domain is EPEVTQTPSHQVTQMGQEVILRCVPISNHLYFYWYRQILGQKVEFLVSFYNNEISEKSEIFDDQFSVERPDGSNFTLKIRSTKLEDSAMYFCASSEGGGGLTEAFFGQGTRLTVV.

The chain uses TRBV5-4 and TRBJ1-3, with 10 bases identical to TRBD1. Losses at the gene ends were 0 bases for V and 4 bases for J; bases not matched to a gene: 1. The CDR3 runs 15 residues. Per germline, CDR1 SGHNT and CDR2 YYREEE (reference sequence). CDR3 bases: TGTGCCAGCAGCTTGGGACAGGGGGCCGGAAACACCATATATTTT. Protein: CASSLGQGAGNTIYF.

The J gene is TRBJ1-2, the V gene TRBV29-1; D possibly corresponds to TRBD1 (5 bases). Germline V lookup: CDR1 SQVTM, CDR2 ANQGSEA. Trimming stripped 0 bases from V and 7 bases from J, with 15 bases between. This CDR3 has 14 amino acids. The CDR3 here is CSVEDMMWDGGYTF. The CDR3 coding sequence is TGCAGCGTTGAAGATATGATGTGGGACGGTGGCTACACCTTC.

The genes are TRBV11-2 and TRBJ2-2; unclear D gene. From germline, CDR1 is SGHAT and CDR2 FQNNGV. V was shortened by 1 base and J by 6 bases, with 12 bases between the two germline ends. The CDR3 consists of 15 residues. The CDR3 is CASSLAGWGSGELFF. The CDR3 bases are TGTGCCAGCAGCTTAGCCGGGTGGGGATCCGGGGAGCTGTTTTTT.

This chain uses TRBV6-4 with TRBJ1-5; possibly TRBD1 for D (6 bases). Germline lookup yields CDR1 MRHNA and CDR2 SNTAGT. The CDR3 runs 14 residues. The V end was cut by 4 bases, the J end by 7 bases, with 14 bases between. CDR3 coding DNA: TGTGCCAGCAGTGTCACGGGGGCAGGACAGCCCCAGCATTTT. Translating gives CASSVTGAGQPQHF.

The V and J genes are TRBV27 and TRBJ1-1, with D unresolved. CDR1 is MNHEY, CDR2 SMNVEV, per germline (reference sequence). The V and J ends lost 1 base and 4 bases respectively, with 13 bases between them. The CDR3 runs to 15 residues. The CDR3 region has the DNA TGTGCCAGCAGTTTATTGGCAGGAGCGGGCACTGAAGCTTTCTTT. As protein: CASSLLAGAGTEAFF.

This sequence joins TRBV7-3 and TRBJ2-7; a possible D gene is TRBD1 (5 bases). The germline V and J ends were trimmed by 5 bases and 7 bases, with 15 bases remaining between them. CDR1 is SGHTA, CDR2 FQGTGA, per germline. The CDR3 consists of 13 residues. CDR3: CASSTMAGYEQYF. The CDR3 nucleotides read TGTGCCAGCAGCACTATGGCAGGGTATGAGCAGTACTTC.

This clone was detected a few times. The J gene is TRBJ1-5, the V gene TRBV30; D gene unclear. The CDR3 spans 14 residues. Per germline, CDR1 GTSNPN and CDR2 SVGIG (reference sequence). V was trimmed by 3 bases and J by 6 bases, leaving 15 bases between them. CDR3 sequence reads: CAWSSRASGQPQHF. As DNA, the CDR3 is TGTGCCTGGAGCAGTAGGGCGTCGGGTCAGCCCCAGCATTTT.

The chain links TRBV6-1 to TRBJ1-3; 7 nucleotides align to TRBD1. The V gene's germline CDR1 is MNHNS and CDR2 SASEGT. V gave up 4 bases and J gave up 2 bases; unmatched junction bases: 8. CDR3 length: 16 amino acids. The CDR3, as DNA: TGTGCCAGCAGTGGGGGCGACAGGGATACTGGAAACACCATATATTTT. Encoded protein: CASSGGDRDTGNTIYF.